What follows is one T cell receptor beta chain and its context. Its antigen specificity is not known. Nothing much larger sits one base from this clone, and base qualities are not available. These data originate in a study of T cells in tumors and immune-related adverse events (dated by TCRdb to about 2021). CDR1 and CDR2, looked up from the germline V gene, are KGHSH and LQKENI. The CDR3 measures 17 amino acids from cysteine to phenylalanine. Just the 51-base CDR3 DNA is kept, in frame starting at base 1. Trimming leaves V shorter by 1 base and J shorter by 5 bases, with the junction holding 13 bases beyond the gene matches. The meaning of the sample's treatment or condition label: nivolumab (PD-1 blockade) given before sampling. The DNeasy Blood and Tissue Kit was used to extract DNA from formalin-fixed paraffin-embedded specimens. Using the immunoSEQ assay, the TCR beta locus was amplified and sequenced, producing bulk TCR Vbeta CDR3 data. The authors' pipeline ran thus. Non-productive CDR3s, sequences shorter than 7 amino acids, and those not starting with C or ending with F/W were excluded. Analysis was limited to specimens with at least 1000 reads, and clonotypes were defined at the amino acid level. Clonality was calculated as 1 minus Pielou's evenness. To equalize library sizes, abundance-weighted random subsampling with replacement was performed 100 times so that 95% confidence intervals could be reported. Repertoire overlap was quantified using the Morisita overlap index, and the top 40 clones per specimen were examined for overlap with the irAE. TCRdb limited this immuneACCESS table to in-frame rearrangements with V and J called. A share of clones is missing; checked studies link under half to unresolved V genes, and the rest is unexplained. V and J calls and clone size are as listed in that table; D and trimming were resolved from the DNA. This sample comprises tens of thousands of clones, about 93% of them detected only once. The ten largest make up around 1.3% of the sample.

The sequences come from lymph node tissue, collected from a patient treated with anti-PD-1 therapy. The sequence joins TRBV18 to TRBJ2-5, with TRBD2 matching 7 junction bases. The receptor's source is a female donor with metastatic renal cell carcinoma. The CDR3 has the sequence CASSPLRGLVNSETQYF. DNA sequence: TGTGCCAGCTCACCACTGCGCGGACTAGTAAATTCCGAGACCCAGTACTTC. This CDR3, with the reference TRBV18 and TRBJ2-5 proteins standing in past its ends, gives the full variable domain NAGVMQNPRHLVRRRGQEARLRCSPMKGHSHVYWYRQLPEEGLKFMVYLQKENIIDESGMPKERFSAEFPKEGPSILRIQQVVRGDSAAYFCASSPLRGLVNSETQYFGPGTRLLVL.